This T cell receptor (beta chain) was sequenced during a study of blood T cell repertoires in COVID-19. Study-wide context: There were acute and convalescent COVID-19 samples, and they came from the United States, Italy and Spain.

Original processing notes: It was from reference gene primer amplification that nucleated cell counts were estimated. Repertoires were generated with immunoSEQ multiplex PCR, while TCRdb's copy carries only in-frame clones and drops some. V and J calls and clone size are as listed in that table; D and trimming were resolved from the DNA. This table holds hundreds of thousands of clones, about 90% found once. The CDR3 covers 15 residues. The junction had 12 bases not matched to a gene; V was cut back by 6 bases and J by 8 bases. Germline CDR1 MNHEY, CDR2 SVGAGI. Participants spanned ages about 18 to 90 years and resided in 20 to 30 US areas. Cohort allocation depended upon clinical history that participants reported.

This clonotype originated in a middle-aged woman with acute COVID-19. The chain couples TRBV6-5 to TRBJ2-7; 11 bases agree with TRBD1. Sequencing input: PBMCs or T cells enriched from blood (not recorded which). The CDR3 DNA follows: TGTGCCAGCAGCCCATCCAGGACAGGGGGCTATAAGCAGTACTTC. Residues: CASSPSRTGGYKQYF.